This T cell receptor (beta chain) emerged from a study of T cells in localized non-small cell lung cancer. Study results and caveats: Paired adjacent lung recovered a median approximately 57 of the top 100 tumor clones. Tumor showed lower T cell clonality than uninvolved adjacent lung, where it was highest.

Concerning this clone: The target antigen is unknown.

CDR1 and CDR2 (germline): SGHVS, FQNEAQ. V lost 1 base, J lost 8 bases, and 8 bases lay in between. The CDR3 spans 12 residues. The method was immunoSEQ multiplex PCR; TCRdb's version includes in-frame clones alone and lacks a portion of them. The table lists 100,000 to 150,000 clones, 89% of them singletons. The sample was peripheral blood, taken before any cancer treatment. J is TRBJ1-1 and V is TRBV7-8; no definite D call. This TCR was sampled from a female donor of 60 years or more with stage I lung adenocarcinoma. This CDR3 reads CASSLGRPEAFF. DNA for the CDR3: TGTGCCAGCAGCTTAGGTCGCCCAGAAGCTTTCTTT.